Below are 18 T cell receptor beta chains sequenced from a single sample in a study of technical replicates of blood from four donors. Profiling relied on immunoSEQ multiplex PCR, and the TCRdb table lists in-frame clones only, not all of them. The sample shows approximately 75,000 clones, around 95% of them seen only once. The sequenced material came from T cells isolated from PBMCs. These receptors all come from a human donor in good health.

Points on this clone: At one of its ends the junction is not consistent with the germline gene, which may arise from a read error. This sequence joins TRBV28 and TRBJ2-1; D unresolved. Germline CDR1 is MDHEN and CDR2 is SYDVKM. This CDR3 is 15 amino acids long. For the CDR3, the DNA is TGTGCCAGCACTTTAACGCTAAGCTCCTACAATGAGCAGTTCTTC. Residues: CASTLTLSSYNEQFF.

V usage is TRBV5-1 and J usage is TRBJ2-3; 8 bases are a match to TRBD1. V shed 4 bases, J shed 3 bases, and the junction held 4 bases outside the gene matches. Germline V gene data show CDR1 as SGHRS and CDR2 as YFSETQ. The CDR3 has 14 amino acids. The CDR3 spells CASSPTGGTDTQYF. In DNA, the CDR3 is TGCGCCAGCAGCCCTACAGGGGGTACAGATACGCAGTATTTT.

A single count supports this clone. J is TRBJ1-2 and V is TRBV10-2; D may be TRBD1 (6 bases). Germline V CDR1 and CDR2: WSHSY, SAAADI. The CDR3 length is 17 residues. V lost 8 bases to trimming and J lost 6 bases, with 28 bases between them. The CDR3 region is CASADWANTGNRHGYTF. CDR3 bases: TGCGCCAGCGCGGATTGGGCCAACACAGGGAATAGACATGGCTACACCTTC.

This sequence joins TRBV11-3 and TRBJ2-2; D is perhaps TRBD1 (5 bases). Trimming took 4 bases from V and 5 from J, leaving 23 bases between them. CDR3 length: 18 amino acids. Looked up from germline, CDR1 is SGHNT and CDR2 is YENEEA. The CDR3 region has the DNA TGTGCCAGCAGCTACCCCGGACATCGAATAAGGGAAACCGGGGAGCTGTTTTTT. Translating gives CASSYPGHRIRETGELFF.

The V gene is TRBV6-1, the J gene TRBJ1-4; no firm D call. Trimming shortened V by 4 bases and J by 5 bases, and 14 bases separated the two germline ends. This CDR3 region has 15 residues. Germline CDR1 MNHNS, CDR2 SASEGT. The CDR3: CASSVSVGGNEKLFF. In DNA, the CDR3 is TGTGCCAGCAGTGTATCGGTCGGAGGGAATGAAAAACTGTTTTTT.

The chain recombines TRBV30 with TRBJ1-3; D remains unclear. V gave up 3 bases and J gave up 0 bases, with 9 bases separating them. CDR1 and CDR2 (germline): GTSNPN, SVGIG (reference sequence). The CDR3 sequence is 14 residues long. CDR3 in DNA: TGTGCCTGGAGCTACAGAAGCTCTGGAAACACCATATATTTT. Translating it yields CAWSYRSSGNTIYF.

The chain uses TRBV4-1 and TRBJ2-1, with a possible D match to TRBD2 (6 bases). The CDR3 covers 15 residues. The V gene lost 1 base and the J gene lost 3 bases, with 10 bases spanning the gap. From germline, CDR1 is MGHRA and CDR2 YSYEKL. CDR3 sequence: CASSQAGEGYNEQFF. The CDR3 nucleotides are TGCGCCAGCAGCCAAGCGGGAGAGGGCTACAATGAGCAGTTCTTC.

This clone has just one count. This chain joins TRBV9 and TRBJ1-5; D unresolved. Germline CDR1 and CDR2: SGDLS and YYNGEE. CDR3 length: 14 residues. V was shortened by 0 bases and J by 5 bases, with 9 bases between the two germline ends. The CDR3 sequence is CASSVEERHQPQHF. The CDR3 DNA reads TGTGCCAGCAGCGTAGAGGAGCGCCATCAGCCCCAGCATTTT.

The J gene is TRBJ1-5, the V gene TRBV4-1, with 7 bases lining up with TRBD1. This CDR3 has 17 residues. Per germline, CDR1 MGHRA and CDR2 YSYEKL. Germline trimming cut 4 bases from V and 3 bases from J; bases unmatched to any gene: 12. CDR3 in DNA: TGCGCCAGCAGCCTCTTTGGACAGGTTGGGAACAATCAGCCCCAGCATTTT. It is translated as CASSLFGQVGNNQPQHF.

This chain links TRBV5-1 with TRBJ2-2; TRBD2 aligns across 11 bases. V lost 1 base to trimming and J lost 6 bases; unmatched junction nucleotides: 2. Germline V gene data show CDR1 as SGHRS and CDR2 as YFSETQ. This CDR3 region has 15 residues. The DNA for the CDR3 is TGCGCCAGCAGCTTGACTAGCGGGAGTTCCGGGGAGCTGTTTTTT. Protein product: CASSLTSGSSGELFF.

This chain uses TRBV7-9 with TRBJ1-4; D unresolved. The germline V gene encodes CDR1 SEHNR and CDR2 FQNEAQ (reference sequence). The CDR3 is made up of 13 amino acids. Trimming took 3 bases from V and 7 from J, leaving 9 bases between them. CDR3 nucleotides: TGTGCCAGCAGCTTCCAATCAGGTGAAAAACTGTTTTTT. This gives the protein CASSFQSGEKLFF.

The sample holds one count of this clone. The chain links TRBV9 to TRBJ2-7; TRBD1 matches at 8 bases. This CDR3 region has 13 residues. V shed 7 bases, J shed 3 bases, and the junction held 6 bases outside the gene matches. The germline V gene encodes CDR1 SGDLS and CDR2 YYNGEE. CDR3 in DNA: TGTGCCAGCGGAGGGGACAGGTTCTACGAGCAGTACTTC. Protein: CASGGDRFYEQYF. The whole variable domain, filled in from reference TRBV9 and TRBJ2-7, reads DSGVTQTPKHLITATGQRVTLRCSPRSGDLSVYWYQQSLDQGLQFLIQYYNGEERAKGNILERFSAQQFPDLHSELNLSSLELGDSALYFCASGGDRFYEQYFGPGTRLTVT.

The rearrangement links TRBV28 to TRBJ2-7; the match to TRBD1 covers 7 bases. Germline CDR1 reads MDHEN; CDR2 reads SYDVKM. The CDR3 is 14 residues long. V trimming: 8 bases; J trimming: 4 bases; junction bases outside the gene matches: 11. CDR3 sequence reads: CASHQGQLGYEQYF. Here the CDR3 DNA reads TGTGCCAGCCATCAGGGACAGCTAGGGTACGAGCAGTACTTC.

The chain's CDR3 is CASSVETGFGEQYF. Written as DNA, the CDR3 is TGTGCCAGCAGCGTCGAGACAGGGTTTGGCGAGCAGTACTTC. The chain uses TRBV9 and TRBJ2-7; 7 bases match TRBD1. This CDR3 has 14 residues. Germline values: CDR1 SGDLS, CDR2 YYNGEE. V shed 2 bases, J shed 6 bases, and the junction held 8 bases outside the gene matches.

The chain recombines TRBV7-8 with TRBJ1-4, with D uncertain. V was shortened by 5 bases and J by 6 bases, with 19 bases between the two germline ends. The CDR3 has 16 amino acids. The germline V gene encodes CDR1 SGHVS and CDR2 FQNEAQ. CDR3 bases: TGTGCCAGCAGCCGTGAGGTATATGGCTCCGATGAAAAACTGTTTTTT. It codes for CASSREVYGSDEKLFF.

The CDR3, as DNA: TGTGCCAGCAGCTTGGGAGGGAGCTACAATGAGCAGTTCTTC. Amino acids: CASSLGGSYNEQFF. The V call is TRBV7-3, the J call TRBJ2-1, with 7 bases identical to TRBD2. CDR1 and CDR2 from the germline V gene are SGHTA and FQGTGA. There are 14 residues in the CDR3. With 3 bases clipped from V and 3 bases from J, the junction kept 2 bases outside the gene matches. Using reference TRBV7-3 and TRBJ2-1 for the parts outside the CDR3, the full variable domain is GAGVSQTPSNKVTEKGKYVELRCDPISGHTALYWYRQSLGQGPEFLIYFQGTGAADDSGLPNDRFFAVRPEGSVSTLKIQRTERGDSAVYLCASSLGGSYNEQFFGPGTRLTVL.

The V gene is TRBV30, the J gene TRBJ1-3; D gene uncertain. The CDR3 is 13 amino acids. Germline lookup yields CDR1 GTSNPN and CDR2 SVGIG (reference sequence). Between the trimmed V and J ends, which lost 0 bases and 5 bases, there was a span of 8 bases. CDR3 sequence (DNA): TGTGCCTGGAGTGTAGTGGGCAGAAACACCATATATTTT. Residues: CAWSVVGRNTIYF.

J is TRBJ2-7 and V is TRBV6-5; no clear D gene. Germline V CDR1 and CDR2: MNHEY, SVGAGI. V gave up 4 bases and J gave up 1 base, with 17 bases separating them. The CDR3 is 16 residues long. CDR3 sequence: CASSSEFGPRSYEQYF. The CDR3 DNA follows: TGTGCCAGCAGTTCCGAATTCGGCCCGAGGTCCTACGAGCAGTACTTC.